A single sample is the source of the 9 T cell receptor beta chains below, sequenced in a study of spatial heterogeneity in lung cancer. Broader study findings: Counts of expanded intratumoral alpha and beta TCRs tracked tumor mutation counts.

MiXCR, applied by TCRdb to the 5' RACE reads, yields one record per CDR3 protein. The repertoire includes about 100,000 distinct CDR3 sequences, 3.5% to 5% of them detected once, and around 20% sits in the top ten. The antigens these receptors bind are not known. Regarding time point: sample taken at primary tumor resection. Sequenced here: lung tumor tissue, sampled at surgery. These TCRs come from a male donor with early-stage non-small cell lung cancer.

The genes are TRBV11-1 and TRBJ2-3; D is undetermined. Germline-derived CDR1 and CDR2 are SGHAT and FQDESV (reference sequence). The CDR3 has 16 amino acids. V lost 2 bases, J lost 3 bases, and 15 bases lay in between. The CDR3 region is CASSLISTSTTDTQYF. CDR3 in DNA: TGTGCCAGCAGCTTAATAAGCACCTCAACTACAGATACGCAGTATTTT.

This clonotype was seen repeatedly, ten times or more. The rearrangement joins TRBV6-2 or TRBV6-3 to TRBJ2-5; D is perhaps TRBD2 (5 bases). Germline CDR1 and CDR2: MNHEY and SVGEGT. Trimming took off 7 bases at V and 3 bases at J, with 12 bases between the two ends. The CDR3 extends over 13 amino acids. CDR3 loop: CASTGLDEETQYF. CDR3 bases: TGTGCCAGCACCGGACTGGATGAAGAGACCCAGTACTTC.

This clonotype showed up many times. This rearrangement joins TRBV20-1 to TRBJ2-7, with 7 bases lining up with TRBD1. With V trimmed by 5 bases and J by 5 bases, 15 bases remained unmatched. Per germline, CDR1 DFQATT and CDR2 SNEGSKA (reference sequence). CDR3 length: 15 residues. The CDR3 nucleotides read TGCAGTGCTCTTGACCACTTCGACAGGGTGCACGAGCAGTACTTC. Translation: CSALDHFDRVHEQYF.

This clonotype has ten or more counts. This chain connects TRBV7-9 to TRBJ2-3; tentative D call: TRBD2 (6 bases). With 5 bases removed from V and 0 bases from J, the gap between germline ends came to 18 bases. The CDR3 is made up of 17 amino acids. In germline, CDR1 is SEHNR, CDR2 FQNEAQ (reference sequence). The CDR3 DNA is TGTGCCAGCAGCCCCTGGATCGGGGCGGGGAGCACAGATACGCAGTATTTT. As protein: CASSPWIGAGSTDTQYF. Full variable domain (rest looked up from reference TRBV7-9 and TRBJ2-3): DTGVSQNPRHKITKRGQNVTFRCDPISEHNRLYWYRQTLGQGPEFLTYFQNEAQLEKSRLLSDRFSAERPKGSFSTLEIQRTEQGDSAMYLCASSPWIGAGSTDTQYFGPGTRLTVL.

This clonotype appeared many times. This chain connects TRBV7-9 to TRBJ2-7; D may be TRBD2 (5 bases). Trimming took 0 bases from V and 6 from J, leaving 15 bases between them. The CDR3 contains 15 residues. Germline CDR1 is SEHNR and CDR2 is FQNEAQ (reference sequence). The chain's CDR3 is CASSLAVGLISEQYF. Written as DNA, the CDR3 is TGTGCCAGCAGCTTAGCGGTAGGACTCATCTCCGAGCAGTACTTC.

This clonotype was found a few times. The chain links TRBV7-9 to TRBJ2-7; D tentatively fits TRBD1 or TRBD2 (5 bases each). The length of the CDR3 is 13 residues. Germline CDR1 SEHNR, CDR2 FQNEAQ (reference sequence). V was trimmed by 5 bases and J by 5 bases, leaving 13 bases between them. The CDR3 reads CASSQGRSNEQYF. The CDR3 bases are TGTGCCAGCAGCCAGGGACGATCGAACGAGCAGTACTTC.

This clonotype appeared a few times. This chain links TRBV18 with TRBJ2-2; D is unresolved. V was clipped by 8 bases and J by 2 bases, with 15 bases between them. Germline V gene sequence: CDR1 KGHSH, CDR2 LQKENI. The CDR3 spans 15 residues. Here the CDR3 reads CASPPVGQNTGELFF. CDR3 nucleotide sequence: TGTGCCAGCCCGCCGGTTGGGCAAAACACCGGGGAGCTGTTTTTT.

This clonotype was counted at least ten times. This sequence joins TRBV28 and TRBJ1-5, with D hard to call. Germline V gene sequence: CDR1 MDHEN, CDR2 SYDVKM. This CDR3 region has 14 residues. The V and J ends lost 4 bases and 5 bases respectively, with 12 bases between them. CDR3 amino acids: CASSSSAPHQPQHF. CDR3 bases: TGTGCCAGCAGTTCCTCAGCCCCGCATCAGCCCCAGCATTTT.

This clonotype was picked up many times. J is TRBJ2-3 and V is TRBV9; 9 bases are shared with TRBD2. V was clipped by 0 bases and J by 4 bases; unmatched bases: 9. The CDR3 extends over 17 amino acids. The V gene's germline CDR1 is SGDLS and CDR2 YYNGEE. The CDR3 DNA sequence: TGTGCCAGCAGCGTAGCTGGAGTAGCGGGAGTCTCAGATACGCAGTATTTT. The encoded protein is CASSVAGVAGVSDTQYF.